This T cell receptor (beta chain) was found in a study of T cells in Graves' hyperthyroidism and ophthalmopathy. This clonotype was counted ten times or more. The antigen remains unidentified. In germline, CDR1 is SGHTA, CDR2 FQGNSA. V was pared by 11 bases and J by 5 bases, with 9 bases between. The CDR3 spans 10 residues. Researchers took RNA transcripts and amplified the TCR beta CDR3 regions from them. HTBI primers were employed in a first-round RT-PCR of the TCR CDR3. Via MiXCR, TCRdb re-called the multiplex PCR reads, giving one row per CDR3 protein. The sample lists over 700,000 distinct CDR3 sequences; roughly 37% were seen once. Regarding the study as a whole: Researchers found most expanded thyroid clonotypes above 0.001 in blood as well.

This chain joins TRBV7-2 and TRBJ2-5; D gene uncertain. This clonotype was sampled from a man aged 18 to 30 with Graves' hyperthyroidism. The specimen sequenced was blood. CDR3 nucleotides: TGTGCCTCAGAAGGGGAGACCCAGTACTTC. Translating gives CASEGETQYF.